These T cell receptor beta chains were read from a single sample in a study of patients and donors after allogeneic stem cell transplantation. Each CDR3 protein is one row after TCRdb ran MiXCR on the RT-PCR reads. The sample includes about 19,000 distinct CDR3 sequences, 4.9% of them seen just once. The sample consisted of blood, either unsorted or a sorted T cell fraction (not recorded which). The receptors originated from a human donor who was either an allogeneic HSCT recipient or a stem cell or donor lymphocyte infusion donor (not recorded which). It is not recorded whose cells these are; they may come from a transplant donor. Both conserved end residues are trimmed from each CDR3. D genes are given only for firm matches.

TRBV5-1	TRBD2	TRBJ2-3	AINGGGDLSEDTQY
TRBV5-1	NA	TRBJ1-1	ASSLGPTSNTEAF
TRBV29-1	TRBD2	TRBJ2-1	SVGGREYNEQF
TRBV9	TRBD1	TRBJ1-6	ASSARGSHNSPLH
TRBV12-5	NA	TRBJ2-1	ASGPQRDRNNEQF
TRBV6-1	NA	TRBJ1-5	ASSPLGPGNQPQH
TRBV11-2	NA	TRBJ2-1	ASSLNPHRAYNEQF
TRBV7-2	TRBD2	TRBJ2-3	ASRPGTKRTDTQY
TRBV29-1	NA	TRBJ2-7	SSSAGAGEQY
TRBV20-1	TRBD2	TRBJ2-7	SASSLAGAEQY
TRBV2	NA	TRBJ2-5	ASRRTQETQY
TRBV7-9	TRBD1	TRBJ2-7	ASSSSWDRSYEQY
TRBV19	TRBD1	TRBJ1-1	ASSAGQGYTEAF
TRBV20-1	NA	TRBJ1-4	SARDPLGEKLF
TRBV7-9	NA	TRBJ2-5	ASGTQWETQY
TRBV20-1	TRBD2	TRBJ2-7	SAVVRLAGLYEQY
TRBV4-2	NA	TRBJ2-7	ASSQVGKTYEQY
TRBV9	NA	TRBJ1-1	ASRGQENTEAF
TRBV11-3	NA	TRBJ2-5	ASSLDVAGETQY
TRBV7-9	NA	TRBJ1-2	ASSPRTDSYGYT
TRBV19	NA	TRBJ1-2	ASNTPGKNYGYT
TRBV10-3	TRBD2	TRBJ2-3	AITASGSSDTQY
TRBV7-2	NA	TRBJ1-5	ASSLGGGWSNQPQH